Presented here are 24 T cell receptor beta chains from one specimen sequenced in a study of CD8 T cells in Susac syndrome. An amount of RNA that ranged from about 0.45 to 1 ug was reverse transcribed with random hexamers. TCRdb redid the calling of the immunoSEQ multiplex PCR reads with MiXCR, one entry per CDR3 protein. The profile covers nearly 70,000 distinct CDR3 sequences, with approximately 95% appearing a single time and roughly 0.25% taken by the ten largest. Material: CD8+ T cells from PBMCs. Receptors were obtained from a human donor in good health.

The V gene is TRBV12-3 or TRBV12-4, the J gene TRBJ2-2; 8 bases match TRBD1. V lost 1 base, J lost 5 bases, and 0 bases stayed unmatched. The CDR3 length is 14 residues. The CDR3 nucleotides are TGTGCCAGCAGTTTAGGGACAGGGACCGGGGAGCTGTTTTTT. Translation gives CASSLGTGTGELFF.

V gene TRBV20-1 combines with J gene TRBJ2-7; D uncertain. The CDR3 is made up of 13 amino acids. V gave up 0 bases and J gave up 2 bases, with 8 bases separating them. CDR1 is DFQATT and CDR2 is SNEGSKA in the germline V gene (reference sequence). In DNA, the CDR3 is TGCAGTGCTAGAGACCCGACCACCTACGAGCAGTACGTC. Translation: CSARDPTTYEQYV.

V usage is TRBV6-5 and J usage is TRBJ1-5, with D possibly matching TRBD1 (5 bases). This CDR3 spans 14 amino acids. CDR1 and CDR2 from the germline V gene are MNHEY and SVGAGI. Trimming left V 4 bases short and J 4 bases short, with 11 bases between. The CDR3 sequence is CASSSVGVNQPQHF. The CDR3 DNA reads TGTGCCAGCAGTTCCGTGGGGGTTAATCAGCCCCAGCATTTT.

The chain couples TRBV7-2 to TRBJ1-2; the match to TRBD1 covers 7 bases. The V segment lost 6 bases and the J segment 3 bases; nucleotides outside the gene matches: 7. This CDR3 has 14 residues. Germline lookup yields CDR1 SGHTA and CDR2 FQGNSA. The chain's CDR3 is CASRSGTEYYGYTF. CDR3 coding DNA: TGTGCCAGCAGGTCCGGGACAGAGTACTATGGCTACACCTTC.

This clonotype has just one count. The chain links TRBV18 to TRBJ2-1, with D tentatively TRBD1 (6 bases). The CDR3 runs to 15 residues. Per the germline V gene, CDR1 is KGHSH and CDR2 is LQKENI. V was cut by 3 bases and J by 5 bases, with 14 bases left in between. In DNA form, the CDR3 reads TGTGCCAGCTCACCGCTGGACAGAACCAACAATGAGCAGTTCTTC. As protein: CASSPLDRTNNEQFF.

This chain uses TRBV19 with TRBJ2-1; 8 bases fit TRBD1. The trim removed 3 bases at V and 6 bases at J, leaving 1 base unmatched. Germline values: CDR1 LNHDA, CDR2 SQIVND (reference sequence). The CDR3 runs to 13 residues. Written as DNA, the CDR3 is TGTGCCAGTAGTATCGGGACAGGCAATGAGCAGTTCTTC. It codes for CASSIGTGNEQFF.

The chain links TRBV3-1 to TRBJ1-1; TRBD1 might be the D (5 bases). Germline V gene sequence: CDR1 LGHDT, CDR2 YNNKEL (reference sequence). CDR3 length equals 14 residues. The V end was cut by 0 bases, the J end by 3 bases, with 8 bases between. The CDR3 protein is CASSQDGTDTEAFF. Here the CDR3 DNA reads TGTGCCAGCAGCCAAGATGGGACGGACACTGAAGCTTTCTTT.

The chain is built from TRBV5-1 and TRBJ1-1; D is perhaps TRBD1 (5 bases). This CDR3 contains 14 residues. The V end was cut by 1 base, the J end by 5 bases, with 12 bases between. Per the germline V gene, CDR1 is SGHRS and CDR2 is YFSETQ. In nucleotides, the CDR3 is TGCGCCAGCAGCTTGAGAGGGGTCGGGACTGAAGCTTTCTTT. This codes for CASSLRGVGTEAFF. Full variable domain (missing parts from reference TRBV5-1 and TRBJ1-1): KAGVTQTPRYLIKTRGQQVTLSCSPISGHRSVSWYQQTPGQGLQFLFEYFSETQRNKGNFPGRFSGRQFSNSRSEMNVSTLELGDSALYLCASSLRGVGTEAFFGQGTRLTVV.

The chain combines TRBV19 with TRBJ1-1, with 9 bases fitting TRBD1. There are 13 residues in the CDR3. Per the germline V gene, CDR1 is LNHDA and CDR2 is SQIVND (reference sequence). V lost 10 bases and J lost 5; bases outside the gene matches: 8. This CDR3 is CATSQTGGTEAFF. The CDR3 DNA is TGTGCCACCAGTCAGACAGGGGGAACTGAAGCTTTCTTT.

V and J are TRBV29-1 and TRBJ2-7; 9 bases map to TRBD1. The germline CDR1 and CDR2 sequences are SQVTM and ANQGSEA. The length of the CDR3 is 18 residues. V was clipped by 0 bases and J by 4 bases; unmatched bases: 16. The CDR3 region is CSVEDGRVGGQGLYEQYF. CDR3 nucleotides: TGCAGCGTTGAAGATGGGAGGGTCGGGGGACAGGGACTGTACGAGCAGTACTTC.

V usage is TRBV5-1 and J usage is TRBJ2-6; D is ambiguous. Per germline, CDR1 SGHRS and CDR2 YFSETQ. Deletions cut 3 bases from V and 4 bases from J, with 14 bases between. CDR3 length: 16 amino acids. The CDR3 loop reads CASSSNLVRGANVLTF. Written as DNA, the CDR3 is TGCGCCAGCAGCTCGAACCTGGTACGGGGGGCCAACGTCCTGACTTTC.

The V call is TRBV18, the J call TRBJ1-4; D remains unclear. Germline lookup yields CDR1 KGHSH and CDR2 LQKENI. V was cut by 0 bases and J by 0 bases, with 8 bases left in between. The CDR3 totals 16 residues. CDR3 in DNA: TGTGCCAGCTCACCACCGGAGGTTGCAACTAATGAAAAACTGTTTTTT. This encodes CASSPPEVATNEKLFF.

The chain links TRBV29-1 to TRBJ2-7, with 9 positions matching TRBD1. The germline V gene encodes CDR1 SQVTM and CDR2 ANQGSEA. V lost 4 bases to trimming and J lost 5 bases; unmatched junction nucleotides: 6. This CDR3 has 13 amino acids. CDR3 DNA: TGCAGCGTTGGGACAGGGGTTCCCCACGAGCAGTACTTC. Translation gives CSVGTGVPHEQYF.

The chain couples TRBV7-2 to TRBJ1-5; D is ambiguous. The CDR3 is 15 amino acids. Germline loops: CDR1 SGHTA, CDR2 FQGNSA. V lost 2 bases, J lost 0 bases, and 8 bases lay in between. The CDR3 nucleotides read TGTGCCAGCAGCTTATGGAGTAATAGCAATCAGCCCCAGCATTTT. Residues: CASSLWSNSNQPQHF.

The chain uses TRBV3-1 and TRBJ1-4; D gene ambiguous. Germline V gene lookup returns CDR1 LGHDT and CDR2 YNNKEL (reference sequence). The ends were cut back, 2 bases at V and 0 bases at J, with 7 bases in the middle. The CDR3 totals 15 residues. CDR3 DNA sequence: TGTGCCAGCAGCCAAAGTCGAGCAACTAATGAAAAACTGTTTTTT. The encoded protein is CASSQSRATNEKLFF.

The V call is TRBV5-4, the J call TRBJ2-5, with 12 bases identical to TRBD1. Per germline, CDR1 SGHNT and CDR2 YYREEE (reference sequence). This CDR3 spans 16 amino acids. V was pared by 5 bases and J by 5 bases, with 10 bases of the junction left unmatched. The CDR3 sequence: CASSSGQGASGETQYF. The CDR3 DNA reads TGTGCCAGCAGTTCGGGACAGGGGGCGTCGGGTGAGACCCAGTACTTC.

The V call is TRBV4-3, the J call TRBJ1-3; D is possibly TRBD1 (5 bases). Per the germline V gene, CDR1 is LGHNA and CDR2 is YSLEER. This CDR3 is built from 16 residues. Trimming stripped 0 bases from V and 4 bases from J, with 13 bases between. CDR3 in DNA: TGCGCCAGCAGCCAAGATGGGGCGGCAGCGGGAAACACCATATATTTT. Amino acid sequence: CASSQDGAAAGNTIYF.

The V gene is TRBV9, the J gene TRBJ2-1; 12 bases are shared with TRBD2. Germline V CDR1 and CDR2: SGDLS, YYNGEE. Trimming at V came to 0 bases and at J to 6 bases, leaving 13 bases not matched to a gene. The CDR3 loop spans 19 amino acids. CDR3 loop: CASSVGGYPSGGAVNEQFF. For the CDR3, the DNA is TGTGCCAGCAGCGTAGGCGGTTACCCTAGCGGGGGGGCGGTCAATGAGCAGTTCTTC.

The chain joins TRBV29-1 to TRBJ1-5; 8 nucleotides agree with TRBD1. Germline loops: CDR1 SQVTM, CDR2 ANQGSEA. Trimming at V came to 6 bases and at J to 7 bases, leaving 8 bases not matched to a gene. This CDR3 is 13 amino acids long. Here the CDR3 reads CSVGGTGEQPQHF. As DNA, the CDR3 is TGCAGCGTGGGCGGGACAGGCGAGCAGCCCCAGCATTTT.

This clonotype has more than one count but fewer than ten. The J gene is TRBJ2-5, the V gene TRBV3-1; D is uncertain. Trimming pared 0 bases from V and 0 bases from J, leaving 5 bases between. Germline assignment: CDR1 LGHDT and CDR2 YNNKEL (reference sequence). The length of the CDR3 is 14 residues. The CDR3 DNA reads as TGTGCCAGCAGCCAAGAGACCTACCAAGAGACCCAGTACTTC. Amino acid sequence: CASSQETYQETQYF.

This chain uses TRBV4-1 with TRBJ2-6; D uncertain. V lost 5 bases and J lost 0, with 8 bases in between. CDR3 length: 15 amino acids. Germline V lookup: CDR1 MGHRA, CDR2 YSYEKL. Here the CDR3 reads CASSRLLSGANVLTF. The DNA of the CDR3 is TGCGCCAGCAGCAGGCTCCTCTCTGGGGCCAACGTCCTGACTTTC.

The chain couples TRBV6-2 or TRBV6-3 to TRBJ2-2; the D is unclear. Trimming took 10 bases from V and 3 from J, leaving 12 bases between them. The CDR3 has 13 residues. Germline assignment: CDR1 MNHEY and CDR2 SVGEGT. The CDR3 DNA reads as TGTGCCACCTCAGTGACGGACACCGGGGAGCTGTTTTTT. It translates to CATSVTDTGELFF.

V is TRBV29-1 and J is TRBJ2-5; TRBD1 might be the D (5 bases). Germline CDR1 reads SQVTM; CDR2 reads ANQGSEA. The CDR3 is 12 residues long. V was trimmed by 7 bases and J by 3 bases, leaving 12 bases between them. The CDR3 nucleotides read TGCAGCGGGTCCCTAGGGGAAGAGACCCAGTACTTC. Its protein product is CSGSLGEETQYF. The full variable domain, in which reference TRBV29-1 and TRBJ2-5 provide the parts outside the CDR3, is SAVISQKPSRDICQRGTSLTIQCQVDSQVTMMFWYRQQPGQSLTLIATANQGSEATYESGFVIDKFPISRPNLTFSTLTVSNMSPEDSSIYLCSGSLGEETQYFGPGTRLLVL.

The chain carries TRBV19 and TRBJ2-1; D gene ambiguous. Looked up from germline, CDR1 is LNHDA and CDR2 is SQIVND (reference sequence). V was trimmed by 4 bases and J by 3 bases, leaving 10 bases between them. The CDR3 has 14 residues. DNA of the CDR3: TGTGCCAGTAGTACTCTGGACCACTACAATGAGCAGTTCTTC. It encodes CASSTLDHYNEQFF. The full variable domain, its missing parts supplied by reference TRBV19 and TRBJ2-1, is DGGITQSPKYLFRKEGQNVTLSCEQNLNHDAMYWYRQDPGQGLRLIYYSQIVNDFQKGDIAEGYSVSREKKESFPLTVTSAQKNPTAFYLCASSTLDHYNEQFFGPGTRLTVL.